This T cell receptor beta chain is from a study of blood T cell repertoires in COVID-19. This clone has just one count. The authors' processing: How many nucleated cells were present was estimated from reference gene primer amplification. Repertoires were generated with immunoSEQ multiplex PCR, while TCRdb's copy carries only in-frame clones and drops some. V and J calls and clone size follow that table, whereas D and trimming were derived from the DNA. The sample consists of roughly 180,000 clones, roughly nine tenths of them appearing once. The CDR3 consists of 19 residues. V was clipped by 4 bases and J by 2 bases; unmatched bases: 11. The V gene's germline CDR1 is SGHDN and CDR2 FVKESK.

The source material was peripheral blood. The rearrangement uses TRBV14 and TRBJ2-6, with TRBD1 identical over 10 bases. The source of this sequence is a man younger than 35 with acute or convalescent COVID-19. The DNA of the CDR3 is TGTGCCAGCAGCCCCCATTGGGGACAGGGGAGCGCTGGGGCCAACGTCCTGACTTTC. It is translated as CASSPHWGQGSAGANVLTF.